A selection of T cell receptor beta chains follows, all from one sample in a study of neurological immune-mediated disorders. MiXCR, run by TCRdb on the 5' RACE reads, gives a single entry per CDR3 protein. The repertoire includes roughly 49,000 distinct CDR3 sequences, roughly 13% of them detected once, and less than 5.5% sits in the top ten. Sequencing was done on a sample of PBMCs. These receptors were collected from a male donor with HTLV-1-associated myelopathy (HAM/TSP). CDR3s include the opening cysteine and the closing phenylalanine or tryptophan. The D gene is left open where the match is weak. Size values are once, few and many counts, or a class for expanded clones, and some rows have none.

>TRBJ2-3|-|-|TRBV3-1
TGTGCCAGCAGCCTGGGACGGACCACAGATACGCAGTATTTT
CASSLGRTTDTQYF
>TRBJ2-7|-|many|TRBV20-1
TGCAGGGTCTACAGGGAGGGGGGGCAGTACTTC
CRVYREGGQYF
>TRBJ2-6|-|many|TRBV6-4
TGTGCCAGCAGTGACTCAGGGGGCTCTGGGGCCAACGTCCTGACTTTC
CASSDSGGSGANVLTF
>TRBJ1-1|-|many|TRBV5-1
TGCGCCAGCAGCTTGGATGGACAACCGAACACTGAAGCTTTCTTT
CASSLDGQPNTEAFF
>TRBJ1-2|-|many|TRBV7-9
TGTGCCAGCAGCCCAAGACAGCTCCCCGTTGGCTACACCTTC
CASSPRQLPVGYTF
>TRBJ2-2|-|once|TRBV2
TGTGCCAGCAGTGAAGAGAACACCGGGGAGCTGTTTTTT
CASSEENTGELFF
>TRBJ2-3|TRBD1|many|TRBV20-1
TGCAGTGCTCCCCCAGGGGGTCGCACAGATACGCAGTATTTT
CSAPPGGRTDTQYF
>TRBJ2-3|-|many|TRBV29-1
TGCAGCGTAGGGCCACCCCGGGATACGCAGTATTTT
CSVGPPRDTQYF
>TRBJ2-3|-|many|TRBV20-1
TGCAGTGCTCCCCCGAGGGGAAGAGGCACAGATACGCAGTATTTT
CSAPPRGRGTDTQYF
>TRBJ2-2|TRBD2|many|TRBV7-8
TGTGCCAGCAGCTTGGGCGGGGGGAACACCGGGGAGCTGTTTTTT
CASSLGGGNTGELFF
>TRBJ1-4|TRBD1|many|TRBV20-1
TGCAGTGCCCCGGACAGGGGCATTGTGGGAAAACTGTTTTTT
CSAPDRGIVGKLFF
>TRBJ2-6|-|many|TRBV7-2
TGTGCCAGCAGCTTATTCACGGGGTCTGGGGCCAACGTCCTGACTTTC
CASSLFTGSGANVLTF
>TRBJ2-7|-|few|TRBV18
TGTGCCAGCTCACTCGACCGTATAAGATACGAGCAGTACTTC
CASSLDRIRYEQYF
>TRBJ1-5|TRBD1|many|TRBV4-3
TGCGCCAGCAGCTTCAACAGGGGGTTCGATCAGCCCCAGCATTTT
CASSFNRGFDQPQHF
>TRBJ2-2|-|many|TRBV5-1
TGCGCCAGCAGCTTGGGGTCGTCCAACACCGGGGAGCTGTTTTTT
CASSLGSSNTGELFF
>TRBJ2-7|-|-|TRBV12-3/TRBV12-4
TGTGCCAGCACCCCATCCGGCAGATCCTACGAGCAGTACTTC
CASTPSGRSYEQYF
>TRBJ1-5|-|many|TRBV6-2/TRBV6-3
TGTGCCAGCACAGAGGGAAGAGGGTGGCAGCCCCAGCATTTT
CASTEGRGWQPQHF
>TRBJ2-3|-|medium-sized|TRBV5-1
TGCGCCAGCAGCTTCGGACCGAGCACAGATACGCAGTATTTT
CASSFGPSTDTQYF
>TRBJ2-3|TRBD2|many|TRBV11-3
TGTGCCAGCGGACCTTTAGCGGGGGGAGGTACAGATACGCAGTATTTT
CASGPLAGGGTDTQYF
>TRBJ2-2|TRBD1|few|TRBV7-6
TGTGCCAGCGGGGAGACAGGGGTAACCGGGGAGCTGTTTTTT
CASGETGVTGELFF
>TRBJ2-1|-|many|TRBV5-1
TGCGCCAGCAGCTTGATGACAGGGACTTACAATGAGCAGTTCTTC
CASSLMTGTYNEQFF
>TRBJ2-5|-|many|TRBV5-1
TGCGCCAGCAGCCCCCAGGGAACAGAGACCCAGTACTTC
CASSPQGTETQYF
>TRBJ1-1|-|many|TRBV11-2
TGTGCCAGCAGCTCATTACAGGGGAACACTGAAGCTTTCTTT
CASSSLQGNTEAFF
>TRBJ1-1|-|once|TRBV12-3/TRBV12-4
TGTGCCAGCAGTTTAAAAGGGTGTTCCGAAGCTTTCTTT
CASSLKGCSEAFF
>TRBJ2-3|-|-|TRBV29-1
TGCAGCGTTGAGCGGGGCCCCCGCACAGATACGCAGTATTTT
CSVERGPRTDTQYF
>TRBJ2-1|-|many|TRBV20-1
TGCAGTGCTAGAAATTCGCGGCTCCCCAGAAATGAGCAGTTCTTC
CSARNSRLPRNEQFF
>TRBJ1-1|-|-|TRBV9
TGTGCCAGCAGTCCAACGGCGGTACACACTGAAGCTTTCTTT
CASSPTAVHTEAFF
>TRBJ2-5|-|many|TRBV7-9
TGTGCCAGCAGCTCTGGGGCCTCATCCCCAGAGACCCAGTACTTC
CASSSGASSPETQYF
>TRBJ1-1|-|few|TRBV2
TGTGCCAGCAGACCCAATGGAGCTGCGAGCACTGAAGCTTTCTTT
CASRPNGAASTEAFF
>TRBJ1-3|-|many|TRBV9
TGTGCCAGCAGCGTAGGATCAGGAGTTGGAAACACCATATATTTT
CASSVGSGVGNTIYF
>TRBJ1-1|-|-|TRBV28
TGTGCCAGCAGTTCCCAGAACACTGAAGCTTTCTTT
CASSSQNTEAFF
>TRBJ2-2|TRBD2|many|TRBV7-2
TGTGCCAGCAGCTTAGGCGGGGGGGCGACCGGGGAGCTGTTTTTT
CASSLGGGATGELFF
>TRBJ2-5|-|-|TRBV28
TGTGCCAGCAGTGTTCAGGGCTCGGTGATCCAGTACTTC
CASSVQGSVIQYF
>TRBJ2-3|-|-|TRBV2
TGTGCCAGCAGTTCCAACTCGGGGGGCGGAGATACGCAGTATTTT
CASSSNSGGGDTQYF
>TRBJ2-1|-|many|TRBV12-3/TRBV12-4
TGTGCCAGCAGTTTAGTTGGGGGCGCCTACAATGAGCAGTTCTTC
CASSLVGGAYNEQFF
>TRBJ1-1|-|many|TRBV20-1
TGCAGTGCTAGAGATCCGGGAGCCAGCAACACTGAAGCTTTCTTT
CSARDPGASNTEAFF
>TRBJ1-4|-|many|TRBV7-9
TGTGCCAGCACCCTAGCGTTGGGTGAAAAACTGTTTTTT
CASTLALGEKLFF
>TRBJ2-1|TRBD2|many|TRBV7-2
TGTGCCAGCAGACCCAGTAGCGGGGGTTTTCATGAGCAGTTCTTC
CASRPSSGGFHEQFF
>TRBJ1-1|-|many|TRBV5-5
TGTGCCAGCAGCTCATACGGGAACACTGAAGCTTTCTTT
CASSSYGNTEAFF
>TRBJ2-2|-|many|TRBV20-1
TGCAGTGCTAGTCGTTCAGGGGGGGACACCGGGGAGCTGTTTTTT
CSASRSGGDTGELFF
>TRBJ1-1|TRBD1|many|TRBV6-2/TRBV6-3
TGTGCCAGCAGACGGAGGGACAGGGGTTTAATCGAAGCTTTCTTT
CASRRRDRGLIEAFF
>TRBJ1-1|-|many|TRBV7-7
TGTGCTAGCAGCCCAGGACAGCACACTGAAGCTTTCTTT
CASSPGQHTEAFF
>TRBJ2-3|-|many|TRBV10-3
TGTGCCATCAGTGAGTTGGGGACGACCACAGATACGCAGTATTTT
CAISELGTTTDTQYF
>TRBJ2-3|-|many|TRBV7-8
TGTGCCAGCAGCTTACGGCGGAGGGGAGGTGTAGATACGCAGTATTTT
CASSLRRRGGVDTQYF
>TRBJ2-2|TRBD2|many|TRBV5-1
TGCGCCACCAGAGCGGGGGACACCGGGGAGCTGTTTTTT
CATRAGDTGELFF
>TRBJ2-5|TRBD1|few|TRBV5-6
TGTGCCAGCAGCCAGGGACAGGGAGGAGAGACCCAGTACTTC
CASSQGQGGETQYF
>TRBJ2-2|-|many|TRBV7-9
TGTGCCAGCAGCTCGGATAGAACCTCCGGGGAGCTGTTTTTT
CASSSDRTSGELFF
>TRBJ2-1|-|many|TRBV28
TGTGCCAGCACTGAGACGGGACTCAACAATGAGCAGTTCTTC
CASTETGLNNEQFF
>TRBJ2-5|-|-|TRBV28
TGTGCCAGTAGTGCGGTTTGGGGCGGAGAGACCCAGTACTTC
CASSAVWGGETQYF
>TRBJ1-2|-|many|TRBV7-3
TGTGCCAGCAGCCGCTTATCCTTCAGTGGCTACACCTTC
CASSRLSFSGYTF
>TRBJ1-1|-|many|TRBV20-1
TGCAGTGCTAGGAACAGGGAGGGAATGAACACTGAAGCTTTCTTT
CSARNREGMNTEAFF
>TRBJ2-4|TRBD2|many|TRBV2
TGTGCCGGCGGGGGAGGGGAGGACATTCAGTACTTC
CAGGGGEDIQYF
>TRBJ2-1|-|many|TRBV18
TGTGCCAGCTCGACACCGGGAGTTAGTTTTGTTTACAATGAGCAGTTCTTC
CASSTPGVSFVYNEQFF